Listed below are T cell receptor beta chains from one sample, sequenced in a study of blood T cell repertoires in COVID-19. Sequenced by immunoSEQ multiplex PCR; TCRdb stores in-frame clones only, minus some. The sample consists of 95,000 to 110,000 clones, around 90% of them appearing once. Sequencing was performed on peripheral blood. The receptors come from a woman aged 60-75 years with acute or convalescent COVID-19. CDR3s include the opening cysteine and the closing phenylalanine or tryptophan. The order of the fields is clone size, V gene, J gene, CDR3 protein. Size tells how often a clone was seen (once, few, many) or the class of an expanded clone, and some rows leave it out.

-	TRBV6-6	TRBJ1-5	CATQDGWGNQPQHF
-	TRBV2	TRBJ2-1	CASSVQREFYNEQFF
-	TRBV14	TRBJ2-5	CASSQLGLQETQYF
-	TRBV6-5	TRBJ1-1	CASRQGALGTEAFF
-	TRBV4-2	TRBJ2-1	CASSQDYGQGDEQFF
-	TRBV19	TRBJ2-2	CASSITLGAGDAGELFF
-	TRBV11-1	TRBJ1-6	CASSLTPGQGYSPLHF
-	TRBV6-1	TRBJ1-2	CASSEAGGAFGYTF
-	TRBV5-5	TRBJ2-7	CASSLGTSASYEQYF
-	TRBV4-2	TRBJ2-7	CASSQTQGPYEQYF
few	TRBV24-1	TRBJ2-3	CATSDTPGAPTDTQYF
-	TRBV2	TRBJ1-5	CASSGDRGRNQPQHF
-	TRBV19	TRBJ1-2	CASQGGMGEDGYTF
-	TRBV3-1/TRBV3-2	TRBJ2-1	CASSQNRGGYNEQFF
-	TRBV19	TRBJ1-1	CASSTGGDRFTEAFF
-	TRBV2	TRBJ1-4	CASRDRVGSEKLFF
-	TRBV7-8	TRBJ1-4	CASSLRQINEKLFF
-	TRBV2	TRBJ1-1	CASSAPRTGNTEAFF
-	TRBV6-5	TRBJ1-1	CASTHRLQDNTEAFF
-	TRBV10-3	TRBJ1-1	CAIRDPRGLNTEAFF
-	TRBV9	TRBJ1-3	CASSVAPTGSGNTIYF
-	TRBV19	TRBJ1-6	CASSIGLGQGAKEPLHF
once	TRBV5-4	TRBJ2-3	CASSLETGSTDTQYF
-	TRBV24-1	TRBJ2-5	CATSEPTGSETQYF
-	TRBV2	TRBJ2-2	CASSEEAPGLAGPTGELFF
-	TRBV9	TRBJ2-1	CASSVDSGSSYNEQFF
-	TRBV7-9	TRBJ1-2	CASSLPGQGVRGYTF
once	TRBV19	TRBJ1-4	CASIRWEAWTNEKLFF
-	TRBV2	TRBJ2-7	CASSTLGGRGTYEQYF
-	TRBV6-1	TRBJ1-5	CASSEARGQPQHF
-	TRBV27	TRBJ2-1	CASLGGAWSSYNEQFF
-	TRBV6-6	TRBJ1-3	CASSYEYSGNTIYF
-	TRBV5-5	TRBJ1-3	CASSGSSSRNTIYF
-	TRBV6-1	TRBJ1-5	CASSEARGAGQPQHF
-	TRBV6-5	TRBJ1-2	CAAGGRSKNGYTF
-	TRBV7-9	TRBJ1-1	CASSLERVPEAFF
-	TRBV7-6	TRBJ2-2	CASSLAPAGNTGELFF
-	TRBV9	TRBJ1-1	CASGGGTENFMNTEAFF
-	TRBV4-1	TRBJ1-3	CASSQNQAVSGNTIYF
once	TRBV28	TRBJ1-1	CASSYDRERGDTEAFF
-	TRBV15	TRBJ2-1	CATSVYPGLAEGEQFF